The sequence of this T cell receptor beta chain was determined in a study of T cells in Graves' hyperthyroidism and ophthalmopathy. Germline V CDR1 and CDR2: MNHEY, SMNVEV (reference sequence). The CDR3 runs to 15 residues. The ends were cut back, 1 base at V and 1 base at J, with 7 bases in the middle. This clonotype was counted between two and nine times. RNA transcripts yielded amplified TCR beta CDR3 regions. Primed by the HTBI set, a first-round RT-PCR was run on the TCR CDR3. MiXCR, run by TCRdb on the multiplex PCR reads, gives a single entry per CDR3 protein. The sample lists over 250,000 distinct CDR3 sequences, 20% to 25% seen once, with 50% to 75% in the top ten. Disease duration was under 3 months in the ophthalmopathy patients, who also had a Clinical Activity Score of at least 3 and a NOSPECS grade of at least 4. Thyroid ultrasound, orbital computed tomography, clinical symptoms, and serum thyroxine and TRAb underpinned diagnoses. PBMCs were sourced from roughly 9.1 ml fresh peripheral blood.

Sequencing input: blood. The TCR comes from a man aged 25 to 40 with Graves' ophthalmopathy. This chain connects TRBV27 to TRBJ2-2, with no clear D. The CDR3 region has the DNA TGTGCCAGCAGTTTATTAACGGTGAACACCGGGGAGCTGTTTTTT. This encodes CASSLLTVNTGELFF.